This T cell receptor beta chain was captured in a study of blood T cell repertoires in COVID-19. Study overall: The United States, Italy and Spain provided the acute and convalescent COVID-19 samples.

Only in-frame clones appear in the TCRdb table, and some are missing; sequencing was by immunoSEQ multiplex PCR. The table lists some 300,000 clones, under 90% of them singletons, with roughly a tenth in the top ten. The CDR3 covers 19 residues. Germline V gives CDR1 SGHVS, CDR2 FNYEAQ. The junction had 19 bases not matched to a gene; V was cut back by 5 bases and J by 4 bases. Sequences were obtained from PBMCs or T cells enriched from blood (not recorded which). The origin of this receptor is a woman aged 25 to 39 who had recovered from COVID-19. The rearrangement links TRBV7-6 to TRBJ2-3, with TRBD1 matching 9 bases. CDR3 nucleotide sequence: TGTGCCAGCAGCCTATTACCGGGACAGGGTGCCGGAGGAGCAGATACGCAGTATTTT. Amino acids: CASSLLPGQGAGGADTQYF.